These 12 T cell receptor beta chains originate from one sample sequenced in a study of human CD8 memory T cell subsets. The TCR beta sequencing libraries came from UMI-labeled 5' RACE. TCRdb re-called the 5' RACE reads, yielding one record per CDR3 amino acid sequence without DNA. The table lists fewer than 20,000 distinct CDR3 sequences. Sequenced: CD8+ T cells from PBMCs. The receptors were sampled from a human donor in good health.

This chain links TRBV7-8 with TRBJ2-2; there is no DNA to check the TCRdb D call of TRBD1. Germline V gives CDR1 SGHVS, CDR2 FQNEAQ. The CDR3 is 14 amino acids. CDR3 amino acids: CASSLLRGTGELFF.

The chain carries TRBV29-1 and TRBJ1-1; absent DNA, TCRdb's TRBD1 call cannot be checked. The germline CDR1 and CDR2 sequences are SQVTM and ANQGSEA. This CDR3 region has 17 residues. CDR3 sequence: CSVEGHGTAIMNTEAFF. The variable domain in full, with the rest retrieved from reference TRBV29-1 and TRBJ1-1, is SAVISQKPSRDICQRGTSLTIQCQVDSQVTMMFWYRQQPGQSLTLIATANQGSEATYESGFVIDKFPISRPNLTFSTLTVSNMSPEDSSIYLCSVEGHGTAIMNTEAFFGQGTRLTVV.

V is TRBV4-1 and J is TRBJ2-1; checking the TCRdb D call of TRBD1 is not possible without DNA. The germline gives CDR1 MGHRA, CDR2 YSYEKL. This CDR3 contains 14 residues. The CDR3 loop reads CASSPPDALQEQFF.

The rearrangement joins TRBV28 to TRBJ2-5. The germline V gene encodes CDR1 MDHEN and CDR2 SYDVKM. The CDR3 extends over 15 amino acids. The chain's CDR3 is CASQSGVSLGETQYF.

This clonotype is called large based on its frequency. The chain links TRBV28 to TRBJ2-3; there is no DNA to check the TCRdb D call of TRBD1. Germline V gives CDR1 MDHEN, CDR2 SYDVKM. CDR3 length equals 17 residues. CDR3 residues: CASSSQAGTDASDTQYF.

The chain employs TRBV6-4 and TRBJ1-3. Germline lookup yields CDR1 MRHNA and CDR2 SNTAGT. CDR3 length: 14 amino acids. This CDR3 reads CASSGGRTGNTIYF.

The chain joins TRBV10-3 to TRBJ2-4; lacking DNA, the TRBD1 call made by TCRdb goes unchecked. CDR1 is ENHRY and CDR2 is SYGVKD in the germline V gene. This CDR3 has 17 residues. CDR3 loop: CAISESGQASRGNIQYF.

The chain links TRBV5-6 to TRBJ2-2. CDR1 is SGHDT, CDR2 YYEEEE, per germline. CDR3 size: 18 residues. CDR3 residues: CASSLWRFVGVRTGELFF. Supplemented by reference TRBV5-6 and TRBJ2-2, the full variable domain reads DAGVTQSPTHLIKTRGQQVTLRCSPKSGHDTVSWYQQALGQGPQFIFQYYEEEERQRGNFPDRFSGHQFPNYSSELNVNALLLGDSALYLCASSLWRFVGVRTGELFFGEGSRLTVL.

This chain connects TRBV6-1 to TRBJ1-1. This CDR3 region has 15 residues. Germline V gene data show CDR1 as MNHNS and CDR2 as SASEGT. The CDR3 here is CASSEEVHMNTEAFF.

CDR3 loop: CSARDFLSDSYNEQFF. This chain connects TRBV20-1 to TRBJ2-1. The CDR3 is 16 amino acids. Germline-derived CDR1 and CDR2 are DFQATT and SNEGSKA (reference sequence).

This chain links TRBV28 with TRBJ2-3; TCRdb reports TRBD1, a call that lacks DNA to check it against. Germline-derived CDR1 and CDR2 are MDHEN and SYDVKM. This CDR3 spans 16 amino acids. This CDR3 reads CASRFHGDGTTDTQYF.

This chain joins TRBV4-1 and TRBJ2-7; absent DNA, TCRdb's TRBD2 call cannot be checked. Germline CDR1 is MGHRA and CDR2 is YSYEKL. The CDR3 totals 16 residues. The CDR3: CASSLHTGLATNEQYF.